This T cell receptor (beta chain) was obtained from a study of T cell changes during pregnancy in multiple sclerosis. The germline V gene encodes CDR1 SGHNT and CDR2 YYREEE (reference sequence). V was clipped by 0 bases and J by 6 bases; unmatched bases: 6. The CDR3 loop spans 16 amino acids. Produced via immunoSEQ multiplex PCR; TCRdb's table is partial and in-frame only. Of about 38,000 clones in the sample, about 91% were seen once. The sequenced sample was CD8+ T cells from peripheral blood mononuclear cells, obtained after pregnancy. The origin of this receptor is a female donor with multiple sclerosis, enrolled in a pregnancy study. The V and J genes are TRBV5-4 and TRBJ2-2, with 9 bases fitting TRBD1. The CDR3 region has the DNA TGTGCCAGCAGCTTGGCATGGGACAGGGTGGCCGGGGAGCTGTTTTTT. Translation gives CASSLAWDRVAGELFF.